This T cell receptor beta chain was identified in a study of shared clonotypes between healthy human individuals. Study context: In total, the donors were two women and a few men aged 18 to 49.

Study results and limitations: Clonotype sharing across a few donors was observed for about 5.5% of naive CD4 clonotypes. Investigators expected sequencing depth to affect clonotype sharing among donors.

Note on this clone: Its antigen is currently unknown.

TCRdb keeps only in-frame clones here, not all; method: immunoSEQ multiplex PCR. Of a few million clones in the sample, about 90% were seen once. Sequenced sample: naive CD4+ T cells from PBMCs. The subset was: CD45RA+ positively selected. This TCR came from a young man in good health. Some clones in this sample may be carry-over from other donors' samples.

CDR3 in amino acids: CASSSPPFEYF. The CDR3, as DNA: TGTGCCAGCAGTTCTCCTCCTTTTGAGTATTTT. This chain links TRBV28 with TRBJ2-3, with D hard to call. CDR1 MDHEN and CDR2 SYDVKM come from the germline V gene. V was shortened by 4 bases and J by 13 bases, with 12 bases between the two germline ends. The CDR3 consists of 11 residues.